Described below is a single T cell receptor beta chain sequence and its context. Repertoires were generated with immunoSEQ multiplex PCR, while TCRdb's copy carries only in-frame clones and drops some. Here the sample spans just under 45,000 clones, approximately 96% being singletons. This entry is derived from a study of technical replicates of blood from several donors. Trimming took 5 bases from V and 3 from J; bases not matched to a gene: 1. CDR3 size: 14 residues. In germline, CDR1 is MNHEY, CDR2 SVGAGI. The clonotype originates from a human donor in good health. This chain links TRBV6-5 with TRBJ2-6, with 7 bases fitting TRBD1. Material for sequencing was T cells isolated from PBMCs. As DNA, the CDR3 is TGTGCCAGCAGTAGACAGGGTGGGGCCAACGTCCTGACTTTC. As protein: CASSRQGGANVLTF.